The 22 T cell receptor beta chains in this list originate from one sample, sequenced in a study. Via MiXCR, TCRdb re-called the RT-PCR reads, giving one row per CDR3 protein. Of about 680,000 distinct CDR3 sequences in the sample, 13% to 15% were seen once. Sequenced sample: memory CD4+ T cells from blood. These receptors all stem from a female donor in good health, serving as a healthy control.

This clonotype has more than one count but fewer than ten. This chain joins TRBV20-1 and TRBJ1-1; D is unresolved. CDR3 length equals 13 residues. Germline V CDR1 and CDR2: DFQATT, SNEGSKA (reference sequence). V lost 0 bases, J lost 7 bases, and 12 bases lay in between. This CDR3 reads CSARDRTANEAFF. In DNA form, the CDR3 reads TGCAGTGCTAGAGATCGAACGGCGAATGAAGCTTTCTTT.

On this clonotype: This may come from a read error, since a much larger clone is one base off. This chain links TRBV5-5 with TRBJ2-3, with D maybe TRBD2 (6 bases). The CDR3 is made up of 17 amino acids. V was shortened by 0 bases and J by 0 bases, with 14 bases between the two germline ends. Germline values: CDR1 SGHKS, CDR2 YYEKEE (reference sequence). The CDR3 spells CASSLGLVSGSTDTQYF. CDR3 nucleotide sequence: TGTGCCAGCAGCTTGGGCCTCGTCAGCGGGAGCACAGATACGCAGTATTTT.

The CDR3 region has the DNA TGTGCCAGTAGTTACACGAACACTGAAGCTTTCTTT. Translated, it gives CASSYTNTEAFF. The V call is TRBV19, the J call TRBJ1-1; D is ambiguous. This CDR3 has 12 amino acids. The V gene's germline CDR1 is LNHDA and CDR2 SQIVND (reference sequence). V was pared by 5 bases and J by 1 base, with 5 bases between.

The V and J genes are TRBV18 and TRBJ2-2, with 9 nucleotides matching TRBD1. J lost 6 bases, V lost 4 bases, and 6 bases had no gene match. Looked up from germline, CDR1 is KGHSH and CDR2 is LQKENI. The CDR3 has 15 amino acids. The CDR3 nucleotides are TGTGCCAGCTCACTTCGGACAGGGGAGGCCGGGGAGCTGTTTTTT. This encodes CASSLRTGEAGELFF.

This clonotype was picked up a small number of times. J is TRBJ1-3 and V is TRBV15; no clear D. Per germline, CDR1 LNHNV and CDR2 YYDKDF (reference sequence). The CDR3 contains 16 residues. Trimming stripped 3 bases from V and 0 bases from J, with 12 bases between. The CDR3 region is CATSRDYKISGNTIYF. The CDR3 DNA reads TGTGCCACCAGCAGGGACTACAAAATCTCTGGAAACACCATATATTTT. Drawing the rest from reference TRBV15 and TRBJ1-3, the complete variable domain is DAMVIQNPRYQVTQFGKPVTLSCSQTLNHNVMYWYQQKSSQAPKLLFHYYDKDFNNEADTPDNFQSRRPNTSFCFLDIRSPGLGDTAMYLCATSRDYKISGNTIYFGEGSWLTVV.

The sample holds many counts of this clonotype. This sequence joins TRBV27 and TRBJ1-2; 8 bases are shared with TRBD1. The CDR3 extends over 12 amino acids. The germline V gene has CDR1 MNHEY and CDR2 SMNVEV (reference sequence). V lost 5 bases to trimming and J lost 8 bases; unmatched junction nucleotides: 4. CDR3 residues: CASSPRDRGYTF. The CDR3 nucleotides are TGTGCCAGCAGTCCCCGGGACAGGGGCTACACCTTC.

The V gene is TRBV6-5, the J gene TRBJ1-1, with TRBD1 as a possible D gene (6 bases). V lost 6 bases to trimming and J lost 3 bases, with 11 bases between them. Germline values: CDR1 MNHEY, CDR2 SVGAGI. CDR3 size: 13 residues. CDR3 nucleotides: TGTGCCAGCAGAATCGGACAGTACACTGAAGCTTTCTTT. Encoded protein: CASRIGQYTEAFF.

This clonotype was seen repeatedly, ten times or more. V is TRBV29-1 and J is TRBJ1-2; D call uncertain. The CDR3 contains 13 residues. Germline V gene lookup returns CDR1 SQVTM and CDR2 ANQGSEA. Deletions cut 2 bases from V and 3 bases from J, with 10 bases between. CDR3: CSVEFGGYYGYTF. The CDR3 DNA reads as TGCAGCGTTGAATTTGGCGGTTACTATGGCTACACCTTC.

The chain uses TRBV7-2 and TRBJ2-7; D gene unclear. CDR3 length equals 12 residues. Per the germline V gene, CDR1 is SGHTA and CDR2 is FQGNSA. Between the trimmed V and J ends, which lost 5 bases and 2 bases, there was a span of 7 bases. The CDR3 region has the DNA TGTGCCAGCAGCGCCTATACCTACGAGCAGTACTTC. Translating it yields CASSAYTYEQYF.

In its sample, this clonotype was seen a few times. CDR3 bases: TGCGCCAGCAGCTTGTGGCAGTATGGAGATACGCAGTATTTT. Its protein product is CASSLWQYGDTQYF. This chain links TRBV5-1 with TRBJ2-3; unclear D gene. The CDR3 is 14 amino acids. CDR1 and CDR2 from the germline V gene are SGHRS and YFSETQ. Trimming removed 1 base at V and 5 bases at J, with 11 bases between.

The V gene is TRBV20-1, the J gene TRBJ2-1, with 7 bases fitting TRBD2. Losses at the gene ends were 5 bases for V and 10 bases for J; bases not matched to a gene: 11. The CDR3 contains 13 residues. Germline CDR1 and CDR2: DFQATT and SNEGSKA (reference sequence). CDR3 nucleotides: TGCAGTGCTCCGCGGGAGTATCTAGGGGAGCAGTTCTTC. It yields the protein CSAPREYLGEQFF.

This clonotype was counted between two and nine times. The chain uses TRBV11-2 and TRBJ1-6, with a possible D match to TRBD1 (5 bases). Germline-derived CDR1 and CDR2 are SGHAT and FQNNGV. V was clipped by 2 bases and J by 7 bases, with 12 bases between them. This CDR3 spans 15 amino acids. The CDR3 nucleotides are TGTGCCAGCAGCTTAATGTCAGAGGGGAATTCACCCCTCCACTTT. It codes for CASSLMSEGNSPLHF.

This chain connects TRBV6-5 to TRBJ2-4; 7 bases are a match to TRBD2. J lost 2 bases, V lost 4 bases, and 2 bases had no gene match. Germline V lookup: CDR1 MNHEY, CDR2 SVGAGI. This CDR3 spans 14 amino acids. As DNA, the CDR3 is TGTGCCAGCAGTTCTAGCGGCCCCAAAAACATTCAGTACTTC. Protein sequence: CASSSSGPKNIQYF.

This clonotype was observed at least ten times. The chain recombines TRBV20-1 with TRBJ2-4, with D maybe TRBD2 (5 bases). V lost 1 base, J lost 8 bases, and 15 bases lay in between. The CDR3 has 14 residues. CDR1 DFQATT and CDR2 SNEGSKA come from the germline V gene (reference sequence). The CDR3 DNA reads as TGCAGTGCTAGAGTAGGCAATCCGGGGTACATTCAGTACTTC. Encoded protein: CSARVGNPGYIQYF.

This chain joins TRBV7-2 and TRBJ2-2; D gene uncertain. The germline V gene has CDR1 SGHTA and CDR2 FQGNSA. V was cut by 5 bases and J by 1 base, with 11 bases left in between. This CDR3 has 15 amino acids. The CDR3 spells CASSPGVMNTGELFF. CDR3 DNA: TGTGCCAGCAGCCCGGGTGTAATGAACACCGGGGAGCTGTTTTTT. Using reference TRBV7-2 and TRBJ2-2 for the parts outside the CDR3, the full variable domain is GAGVSQSPSNKVTEKGKDVELRCDPISGHTALYWYRQSLGQGLEFLIYFQGNSAPDKSGLPSDRFSAERTGGSVSTLTIQRTQQEDSAVYLCASSPGVMNTGELFFGEGSRLTVL.

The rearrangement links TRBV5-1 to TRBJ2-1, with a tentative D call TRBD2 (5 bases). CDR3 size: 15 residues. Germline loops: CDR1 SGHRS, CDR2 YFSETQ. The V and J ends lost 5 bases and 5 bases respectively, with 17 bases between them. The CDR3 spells CASRSLTGMDNEQFF. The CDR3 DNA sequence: TGCGCCAGCAGAAGTCTCACCGGGATGGACAATGAGCAGTTCTTC. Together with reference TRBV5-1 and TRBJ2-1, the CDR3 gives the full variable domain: KAGVTQTPRYLIKTRGQQVTLSCSPISGHRSVSWYQQTPGQGLQFLFEYFSETQRNKGNFPGRFSGRQFSNSRSEMNVSTLELGDSALYLCASRSLTGMDNEQFFGPGTRLTVL.

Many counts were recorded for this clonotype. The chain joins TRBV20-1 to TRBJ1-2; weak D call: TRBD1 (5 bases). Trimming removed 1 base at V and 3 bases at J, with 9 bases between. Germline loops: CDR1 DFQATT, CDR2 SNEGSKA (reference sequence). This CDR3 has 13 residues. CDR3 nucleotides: TGCAGTGCTAGAGGGTTAGGGGACTATGGCTACACCTTC. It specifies CSARGLGDYGYTF.

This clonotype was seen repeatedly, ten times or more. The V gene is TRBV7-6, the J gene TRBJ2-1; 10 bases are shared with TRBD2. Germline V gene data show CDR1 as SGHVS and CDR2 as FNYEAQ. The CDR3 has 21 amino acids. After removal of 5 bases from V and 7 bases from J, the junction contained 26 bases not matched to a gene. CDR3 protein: CASSPEVDARLAGNAGNEQFF. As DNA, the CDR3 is TGTGCCAGCAGCCCCGAGGTGGACGCCCGACTAGCGGGTAACGCCGGGAATGAGCAGTTCTTC.

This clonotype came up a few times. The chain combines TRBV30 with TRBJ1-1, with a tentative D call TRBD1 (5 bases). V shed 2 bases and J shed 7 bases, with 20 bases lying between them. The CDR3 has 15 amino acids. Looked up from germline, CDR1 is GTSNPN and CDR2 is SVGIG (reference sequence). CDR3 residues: CAWSKIIRGPYEAFF. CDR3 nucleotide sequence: TGTGCCTGGAGTAAGATAATTCGGGGCCCTTATGAAGCTTTCTTT.

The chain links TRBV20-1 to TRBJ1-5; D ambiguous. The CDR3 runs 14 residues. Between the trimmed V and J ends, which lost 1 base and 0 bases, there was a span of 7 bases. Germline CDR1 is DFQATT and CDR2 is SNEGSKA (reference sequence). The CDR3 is CSARVVGSNQPQHF. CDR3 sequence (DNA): TGCAGTGCTAGAGTGGTCGGTAGCAATCAGCCCCAGCATTTT.

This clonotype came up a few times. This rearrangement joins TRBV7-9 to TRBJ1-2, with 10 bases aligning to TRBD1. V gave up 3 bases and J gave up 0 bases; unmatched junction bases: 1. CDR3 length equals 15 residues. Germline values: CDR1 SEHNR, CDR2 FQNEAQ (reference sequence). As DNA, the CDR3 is TGTGCCAGCAGCTTCGGACAGGGGGCTAACTATGGCTACACCTTC. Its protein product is CASSFGQGANYGYTF. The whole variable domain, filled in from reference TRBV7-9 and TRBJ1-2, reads DTGVSQNPRHKITKRGQNVTFRCDPISEHNRLYWYRQTLGQGPEFLTYFQNEAQLEKSRLLSDRFSAERPKGSFSTLEIQRTEQGDSAMYLCASSFGQGANYGYTFGSGTRLTVV.

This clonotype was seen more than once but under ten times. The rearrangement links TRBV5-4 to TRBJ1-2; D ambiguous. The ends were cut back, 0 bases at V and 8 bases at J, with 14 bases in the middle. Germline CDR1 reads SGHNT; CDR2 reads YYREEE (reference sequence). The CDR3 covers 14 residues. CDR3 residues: CASSLERLGYGYTF. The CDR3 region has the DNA TGTGCCAGCAGCTTGGAGAGATTAGGTTACGGCTACACCTTC.